The rows below give T cell receptor beta chains drawn from one sample of a study of OX40 agonist ivuxolimab in advanced cancers. Assay: immunoSEQ multiplex PCR; the TCRdb copy retains only in-frame clones and omits some. This sample has about 86,000 clones, with roughly nine tenths found just once. The sample was CD4+ or CD8+ T cells sorted from blood, taken in a trial of the OX40 agonist ivuxolimab. The receptors derive from an adult with an advanced solid tumor such as melanoma, head and neck, liver or kidney cancer. Both conserved end residues are part of each CDR3. D genes are given only for firm matches. The size of a clone is reported for some rows only, either as once, few or many, or as a class for expanded clones.

cdr3_aa j_call v_call clone_size d_call
CASSRDSKETQYF TRBJ2-5 TRBV5-1 NA NA
CASSSGQGTDTQYF TRBJ2-3 TRBV6-6 NA NA
CASSVVGGRYNEQFF TRBJ2-1 TRBV9 few NA
CASSSVLGNYGYTF TRBJ1-2 TRBV28 NA NA
CASSLDGTSYEQYF TRBJ2-7 TRBV7-2 NA NA
CASSLDSGVNEQFF TRBJ2-1 TRBV5-1 NA TRBD2
CASRTTMTVSRRVQETQYF TRBJ2-5 TRBV28 once NA
CASSEEAAGGETQYF TRBJ2-5 TRBV2 NA NA
CASGSWTGVTEAFF TRBJ1-1 TRBV2 NA TRBD1
CASSFQGRIDTQYF TRBJ2-3 TRBV19 NA NA
CASSYRGTGTEQYF NA TRBV5-8 NA TRBD1
CASSPSGTGLGTEAFF TRBJ1-1 TRBV5-1 NA TRBD1
CASSGWRENTGELFF TRBJ2-2 TRBV25-1 NA NA
CASSLTDTQYF TRBJ2-3 TRBV5-6 NA NA
CASSLAGTGYTREQFF TRBJ2-1 TRBV7-2 NA TRBD1
CASSYGKGYTF TRBJ1-2 TRBV6-6 NA NA
CASTRPAGTGSTDTQYF TRBJ2-3 TRBV7-2 NA TRBD1
CASSQGVTYTQYF TRBJ2-3 TRBV4-3 NA NA
CASSPTVPGQGPGTIYF TRBJ1-3 TRBV18 NA TRBD1
CASSGSGLAGVTQYF TRBJ2-3 TRBV28 NA TRBD2
CSTSKGSTDTQYF TRBJ2-3 TRBV29-1 NA NA
CASSPLGTANQPQHF TRBJ1-5 TRBV9 NA NA
CASAPRGGGGYTF TRBJ1-2 TRBV19 few NA
CASSQDWADTQYF TRBJ2-3 TRBV4-1 few NA
CASSGWPGELFF TRBJ2-2 TRBV27 NA NA
CASSQAPATLNTEAFF TRBJ1-1 TRBV5-1 NA NA